This T cell receptor beta chain was sequenced for a study of response to subunit inactivated influenza vaccine. Study results and limitations: There was a suggestion from the authors that each seasonal influenza vaccination recruits few new T cells.

V was trimmed by 3 bases and J by 3 bases, leaving 9 bases between them. CDR3 size: 14 residues. One entry per CDR3 protein, called by TCRdb with MiXCR from the RT-PCR reads. The profile covers about 300,000 distinct CDR3 sequences, with 20% to 25% appearing a single time and around a tenth taken by the ten largest. This clonotype was found a few times. The antigen remains undetermined. V gene TRBV12-3 or TRBV12-4 combines with J gene TRBJ1-5; D remains unclear. This clonotype originated in a man between 50 and 69 years old who received an inactivated influenza vaccine. The sample was PBMCs from blood, taken less than 22 months after vaccination. CDR3 DNA sequence: TGTGCCAGCAGTTTGATGGTTGACAATCAGCCCCAGCATTTT. Protein: CASSLMVDNQPQHF.